One sample yielded the 32 T cell receptor beta chains listed below, sequenced in a study of Graves' ophthalmopathy and Graves' hyperthyroidism. Transcripts of RNA were the source for amplifying TCR beta CDR3 regions. HTBI primers served in a first-round RT-PCR, which a second-round multiplex PCR followed. TCRdb re-derived calls from the multiplex PCR reads in MiXCR, one entry per CDR3 protein. Among 200,000 to 300,000 distinct CDR3 sequences listed, around 50% were seen once. The sample taken for sequencing was peripheral blood. Receptors were obtained from an adult man with Graves' ophthalmopathy.

This clonotype turned up a few times. The gene calls are TRBV10-3 and TRBJ1-5, with 7 bases matching TRBD1. This CDR3 spans 18 amino acids. J gave up 2 bases and V 4 bases, and 14 bases lay outside the gene matches. Per the germline V gene, CDR1 is ENHRY and CDR2 is SYGVKD. The chain's CDR3 is CAISARAIDREGNQPQHF. Written as DNA, the CDR3 is TGTGCCATCAGTGCTAGGGCCATTGACAGGGAGGGCAATCAGCCCCAGCATTTT.

This clonotype was seen more than once but under ten times. V is TRBV19 and J is TRBJ1-6, with 8 bases identical to TRBD1. J lost 8 bases, V lost 5 bases, and 8 bases had no gene match. CDR1 and CDR2 (germline): LNHDA, SQIVND (reference sequence). The length of the CDR3 is 15 residues. The CDR3 DNA reads as TGTGCCAGTAGTTTAATCGGACAGGGTGATTCACCCCTCCACTTT. It specifies CASSLIGQGDSPLHF.

This clonotype was found a few times. At one boundary the junction diverges from the germline segment, which might be a read error. J is TRBJ2-7 and V is TRBV10-3; 7 bases map to TRBD1. The CDR3 length is 16 residues. Germline values: CDR1 ENHRY, CDR2 SYGVKD. The CDR3 is CATSDRGSGGSYEQYF. CDR3 DNA sequence: TGTGCCACCAGTGATCGAGGCTCAGGGGGATCCTACGAGCAGTACTTC.

The V gene is TRBV2, the J gene TRBJ1-1, with 8 nucleotides matching TRBD1. Germline V gives CDR1 SNHLY, CDR2 FYNNEI. Trimming took 5 bases from V and 8 from J; bases not matched to a gene: 16. The CDR3 contains 16 residues. Written as DNA, the CDR3 is TGTGCCAGCAGTTACCCAGGGGGCGAGGGAATACTAGAAGCTTTCTTT. Translated, it gives CASSYPGGEGILEAFF.

As regards this clonotype: The junction and the germline gene differ at one end; a read error may be behind it. In DNA form, the CDR3 reads TGTGCCAGCAGTACCTTCACAGGGGGAGAGACCCAGTACTTC. It translates to CASSTFTGGETQYF. This chain joins TRBV10-3 and TRBJ2-7, with 8 bases matching TRBD1. The J call is in doubt because the DNA end fits TRBJ2-5 better. CDR3 length equals 14 residues. Germline CDR1 and CDR2: ENHRY and SYGVKD.

This clonotype was found a few times. This chain uses TRBV7-8 with TRBJ1-5, with 11 nucleotides matching TRBD1. The CDR3 has 14 residues. In germline, CDR1 is SGHVS, CDR2 FQNEAQ. Germline trimming cut 5 bases from V and 7 bases from J; bases unmatched to any gene: 4. CDR3 amino acids: CASSRTGGEQPQHF. The CDR3 DNA reads TGTGCCAGCAGCCGGACAGGGGGCGAGCAGCCCCAGCATTTT.

This clonotype was counted a few times. The genes are TRBV7-2 and TRBJ1-2; TRBD1 might be the D (5 bases). The CDR3 loop spans 15 amino acids. Germline values: CDR1 SGHTA, CDR2 FQGNSA. The V end lost 6 bases, the J end lost 4 bases, and 18 bases lay between the germline ends. The CDR3 reads CASSPPAGTVYGYTF. The CDR3 DNA follows: TGTGCCAGCAGTCCCCCGGCGGGGACGGTCTATGGCTACACCTTC.

V usage is TRBV6-5 and J usage is TRBJ1-5; D perhaps matches TRBD1 (5 bases). V shed 7 bases and J shed 2 bases, with 18 bases lying between them. The CDR3 has 16 amino acids. Germline V CDR1 and CDR2: MNHEY, SVGAGI. This CDR3 is CASKVSGPRGNQPQHF. CDR3 DNA sequence: TGTGCCAGCAAGGTTTCGGGCCCCAGGGGCAATCAGCCCCAGCATTTT.

The chain is built from TRBV7-8 and TRBJ1-1; D is possibly TRBD1 (6 bases). The CDR3 has 14 residues. Germline values: CDR1 SGHVS, CDR2 FQNEAQ. V was trimmed by 5 bases and J by 4 bases, leaving 14 bases between them. The CDR3 loop reads CASSPAGGPTEAFF. CDR3 sequence (DNA): TGTGCCAGCAGCCCAGCTGGGGGGCCCACTGAAGCTTTCTTT.

The gene calls are TRBV7-2 and TRBJ2-7; 8 bases agree with TRBD1. Losses at the gene ends were 5 bases for V and 2 bases for J; bases not matched to a gene: 5. Germline values: CDR1 SGHTA, CDR2 FQGNSA. CDR3 length: 14 residues. The CDR3 region is CASSARTGPYEQYF. The CDR3, as DNA: TGTGCCAGCAGCGCGCGGACAGGGCCCTACGAGCAGTACTTC.

This chain connects TRBV6-1 to TRBJ1-2; the match to TRBD1 covers 9 bases. Germline trimming cut 3 bases from V and 4 bases from J; bases unmatched to any gene: 3. Looked up from germline, CDR1 is MNHNS and CDR2 is SASEGT. CDR3 length equals 14 residues. This CDR3 is CASSDMGQGYGYTF. The DNA of the CDR3 is TGTGCCAGCAGTGACATGGGACAGGGCTATGGCTACACCTTC.

This clonotype was seen more than once but under ten times. This chain connects TRBV20-1 to TRBJ1-2, with TRBD1 identical over 10 bases. CDR3 length: 13 residues. Germline V gives CDR1 DFQATT, CDR2 SNEGSKA (reference sequence). CDR3 loop: CRVPGQGLGGYTF. The CDR3 DNA reads as TGCAGAGTCCCGGGACAGGGGTTAGGAGGCTACACCTTC.

This clonotype was recorded many times. This chain joins TRBV7-2 and TRBJ1-5; D is undetermined. Trimming removed 5 bases at V and 7 bases at J, with 15 bases between. This CDR3 has 14 residues. Germline CDR1 is SGHTA and CDR2 is FQGNSA. The CDR3 is CASSNPSVGQPQHF. The CDR3 bases are TGTGCCAGCAGCAACCCATCGGTGGGCCAGCCCCAGCATTTT.

The genes are TRBV9 and TRBJ2-5; 10 bases are shared with TRBD1. The CDR3 is 14 amino acids. The germline V gene encodes CDR1 SGDLS and CDR2 YYNGEE. Trimming cost V 5 bases and J 5 bases; bases outside gene matches: 6. The CDR3 here is CASSKTGGPETQYF. CDR3 sequence (DNA): TGTGCCAGCAGTAAGACAGGGGGCCCGGAGACCCAGTACTTC.

This clonotype was found a few times. The CDR3 is CASSQTRSSYEQYF. CDR3 in DNA: TGTGCCAGCAGCCAAACACGCTCCTCCTACGAGCAGTACTTC. The V call is TRBV16, the J call TRBJ2-7; no reliable D call. Per germline, CDR1 KGHSY and CDR2 FQNENV. Trimming stripped 2 bases from V and 0 bases from J, with 8 bases between. The length of the CDR3 is 14 residues.

This clonotype has just a few counts. The chain employs TRBV7-9 and TRBJ2-7; 7 positions agree with TRBD1. CDR3 length equals 13 residues. The V gene's germline CDR1 is SEHNR and CDR2 FQNEAQ (reference sequence). V shed 10 bases, J shed 2 bases, and the junction held 8 bases outside the gene matches. Written as DNA, the CDR3 is TGTGCCACGCTTCGGGACAGCACCTACGAGCAGTACTTC. Its translation is CATLRDSTYEQYF.

The CDR3 here is CASMKTGVDNSPLHF. The DNA for the CDR3 is TGCGCCAGCATGAAGACAGGGGTGGATAATTCACCCCTCCACTTT. The chain carries TRBV10-2 and TRBJ1-6; TRBD1 matches 8 bases. V trimming: 7 bases; J trimming: 5 bases; junction bases outside the gene matches: 7. Germline V gene sequence: CDR1 WSHSY, CDR2 SAAADI. The CDR3 spans 15 residues.

The CDR3 protein is CSADGGRGETQYF. In DNA, the CDR3 is TGCAGCGCTGATGGGGGGCGCGGAGAGACCCAGTACTTC. The genes are TRBV29-1 and TRBJ2-5; tentatively, D is TRBD1 or TRBD2 (6 bases each). Trimming pared 7 bases from V and 4 bases from J, leaving 16 bases between. Germline-derived CDR1 and CDR2 are SQVTM and ANQGSEA. This CDR3 spans 13 amino acids.

The sample holds one count of this clonotype. The chain carries TRBV7-8 and TRBJ2-3, with D maybe TRBD1 (5 bases). Germline V CDR1 and CDR2: SGHVS, FQNEAQ. Trimming removed 5 bases at V and 4 bases at J, with 13 bases between. The length of the CDR3 is 14 residues. CDR3 region: CASSARESSDTQYF. The CDR3 DNA reads TGTGCCAGCAGCGCCAGGGAATCTTCAGATACGCAGTATTTT.

This chain connects TRBV6-5 to TRBJ1-2; possibly TRBD1 for D (5 bases). Germline CDR1 is MNHEY and CDR2 is SVGAGI. V lost 8 bases and J lost 2, with 30 bases in between. The length of the CDR3 is 19 residues. CDR3 amino acids: CASHQREGLSYEGNYGYTF. CDR3 DNA: TGTGCCAGCCACCAGCGGGAGGGGCTCTCCTACGAGGGAAACTATGGCTACACCTTC.

The V gene is TRBV7-2, the J gene TRBJ1-3, with D hard to call. With 1 base removed from V and 0 bases from J, the gap between germline ends came to 10 bases. The CDR3 sequence is 16 residues long. Germline values: CDR1 SGHTA, CDR2 FQGNSA. The CDR3 region is CASSLGSLRSGNTIYF. CDR3 bases: TGTGCCAGCAGCTTAGGATCCTTACGCTCTGGAAACACCATATATTTT.

This chain uses TRBV11-2 with TRBJ2-7; D call uncertain. Trimming cost V 5 bases and J 7 bases, with 12 bases left between them. CDR3 size: 12 residues. Germline CDR1 reads SGHAT; CDR2 reads FQNNGV. The CDR3 here is CASSPDTPEQYF. CDR3 sequence (DNA): TGTGCCAGCAGCCCAGATACGCCGGAGCAGTACTTC.

This clonotype was counted between two and nine times. The DNA for the CDR3 is TGCAGCGTCACTAGCGGGAGGCGGGGAGAGACCCAGTACTTC. Residues: CSVTSGRRGETQYF. The chain couples TRBV29-1 to TRBJ2-5; 12 bases are shared with TRBD2. The V gene end was trimmed by 6 bases and the J gene end by 4 bases; junction bases not matched to a gene: 6. The germline CDR1 and CDR2 sequences are SQVTM and ANQGSEA. This CDR3 region has 14 residues.

The rearrangement joins TRBV5-1 to TRBJ2-5, with D hard to call. V lost 5 bases and J 0 bases, leaving 8 bases between the germline ends. The CDR3 loop spans 13 amino acids. From germline, CDR1 is SGHRS and CDR2 YFSETQ. CDR3 nucleotides: TGCGCCAGCAGGGTCACGGACCAAGAGACCCAGTACTTC. The encoded protein is CASRVTDQETQYF.

The CDR3 loop reads CASRWTGVITEAFF. DNA for the CDR3: TGTGCCAGCAGGTGGACAGGGGTTATCACTGAAGCTTTCTTT. The rearrangement links TRBV2 to TRBJ1-1, with TRBD1 identical over 9 bases. Germline loops: CDR1 SNHLY, CDR2 FYNNEI. This CDR3 has 14 amino acids. Trimming at V came to 6 bases and at J to 4 bases, leaving 6 bases not matched to a gene.

Only one count was recorded for this clonotype. This sequence joins TRBV5-1 and TRBJ2-7; D remains unclear. CDR3 length: 14 amino acids. CDR1 and CDR2 (germline): SGHRS, YFSETQ. V was shortened by 1 base and J by 6 bases, with 14 bases between the two germline ends. CDR3 amino acids: CASSLQQQRAEQYF. The DNA of the CDR3 is TGCGCCAGCAGCTTGCAGCAACAAAGGGCCGAGCAGTACTTC. The full variable domain, completed using reference TRBV5-1 and TRBJ2-7, is KAGVTQTPRYLIKTRGQQVTLSCSPISGHRSVSWYQQTPGQGLQFLFEYFSETQRNKGNFPGRFSGRQFSNSRSEMNVSTLELGDSALYLCASSLQQQRAEQYFGPGTRLTVT.

CDR3 loop: CASSIVFEEKLFF. CDR3 DNA: TGTGCCAGTAGTATCGTCTTCGAAGAAAAACTGTTTTTT. V usage is TRBV19 and J usage is TRBJ1-4; no reliable D call. The V gene lost 3 bases and the J gene lost 8 bases, with 10 bases spanning the gap. Germline CDR1 and CDR2: LNHDA and SQIVND (reference sequence). The CDR3 covers 13 residues.

This sequence joins TRBV7-2 and TRBJ2-7; maybe TRBD2 (6 bases). The germline V gene has CDR1 SGHTA and CDR2 FQGNSA. The CDR3 sequence is 14 residues long. V was shortened by 5 bases and J by 2 bases, with 13 bases between the two germline ends. The DNA for the CDR3 is TGTGCCAGCAGCCGGACTACAGGCCCCTACGAGCAGTACTTC. Residues: CASSRTTGPYEQYF. Using reference TRBV7-2 and TRBJ2-7 for the parts outside the CDR3, the full variable domain is GAGVSQSPSNKVTEKGKDVELRCDPISGHTALYWYRQSLGQGLEFLIYFQGNSAPDKSGLPSDRFSAERTGGSVSTLTIQRTQQEDSAVYLCASSRTTGPYEQYFGPGTRLTVT.

The CDR3 DNA reads TGCAGCGGTAGTAGGGGTCTTAACTATGGCTACACCTTC. It specifies CSGSRGLNYGYTF. This sequence joins TRBV29-1 and TRBJ1-2; possible D gene TRBD1, 5 bases. Germline V gene data show CDR1 as SQVTM and CDR2 as ANQGSEA. V was shortened by 7 bases and J by 1 base, with 13 bases between the two germline ends. The CDR3 extends over 13 amino acids.

This clonotype showed up just a few times. V usage is TRBV7-9 and J usage is TRBJ2-7; D gene unclear. Trimming pared 6 bases from V and 3 bases from J, leaving 12 bases between. This CDR3 region has 13 residues. CDR1 SEHNR and CDR2 FQNEAQ come from the germline V gene (reference sequence). The CDR3 nucleotides are TGTGCCAGCAGGGTGGGTCCTAGCTACGAGCAGTACTTC. The encoded protein is CASRVGPSYEQYF.

The chain has TRBV20-1 and TRBJ1-4, with D tentatively TRBD1 (5 bases). There are 15 residues in the CDR3. Germline V gene sequence: CDR1 DFQATT, CDR2 SNEGSKA (reference sequence). The V end lost 0 bases, the J end lost 8 bases, and 16 bases lay between the germline ends. CDR3 amino acids: CSARERSSRGEKLFF. The DNA for the CDR3 is TGCAGTGCTAGAGAAAGGTCTTCAAGGGGAGAAAAACTGTTTTTT.

The rearrangement links TRBV6-5 to TRBJ1-2, with TRBD1 identical over 7 bases. V was pared by 6 bases and J by 8 bases, with 6 bases of the junction left unmatched. From germline, CDR1 is MNHEY and CDR2 SVGAGI. CDR3 length: 12 amino acids. CDR3 protein: CASRYRGVGYTF. DNA for the CDR3: TGTGCCAGCAGGTACAGGGGTGTAGGCTACACCTTC.